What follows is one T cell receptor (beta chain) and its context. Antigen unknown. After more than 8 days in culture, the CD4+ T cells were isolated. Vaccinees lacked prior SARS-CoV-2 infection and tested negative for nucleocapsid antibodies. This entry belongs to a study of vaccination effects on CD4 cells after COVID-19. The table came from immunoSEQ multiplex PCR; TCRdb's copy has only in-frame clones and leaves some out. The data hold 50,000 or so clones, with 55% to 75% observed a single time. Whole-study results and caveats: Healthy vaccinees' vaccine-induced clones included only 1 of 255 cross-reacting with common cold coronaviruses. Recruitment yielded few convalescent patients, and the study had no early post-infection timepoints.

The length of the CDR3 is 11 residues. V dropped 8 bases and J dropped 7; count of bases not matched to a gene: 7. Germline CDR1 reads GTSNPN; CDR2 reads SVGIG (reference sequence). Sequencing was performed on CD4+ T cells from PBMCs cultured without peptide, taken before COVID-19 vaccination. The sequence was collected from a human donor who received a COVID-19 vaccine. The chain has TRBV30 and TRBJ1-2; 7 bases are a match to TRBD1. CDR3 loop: CAGNRGGGYTF. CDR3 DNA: TGTGCCGGGAACAGGGGCGGTGGCTACACCTTC.